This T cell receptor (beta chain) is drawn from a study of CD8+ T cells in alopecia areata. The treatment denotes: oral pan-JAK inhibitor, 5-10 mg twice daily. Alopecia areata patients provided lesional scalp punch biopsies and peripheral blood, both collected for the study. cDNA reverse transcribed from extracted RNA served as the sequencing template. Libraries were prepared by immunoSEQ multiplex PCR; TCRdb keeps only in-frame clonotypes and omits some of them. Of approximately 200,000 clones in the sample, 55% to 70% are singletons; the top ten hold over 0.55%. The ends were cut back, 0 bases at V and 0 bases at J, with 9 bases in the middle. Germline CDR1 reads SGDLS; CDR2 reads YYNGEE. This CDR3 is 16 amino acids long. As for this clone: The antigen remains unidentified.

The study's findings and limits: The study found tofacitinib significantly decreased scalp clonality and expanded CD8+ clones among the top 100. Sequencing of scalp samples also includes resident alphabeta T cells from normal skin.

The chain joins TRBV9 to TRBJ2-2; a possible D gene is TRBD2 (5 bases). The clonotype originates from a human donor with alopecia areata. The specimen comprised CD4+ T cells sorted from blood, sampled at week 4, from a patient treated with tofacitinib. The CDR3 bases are TGTGCCAGCAGCGTAGCCAGCGGACCGAACACCGGGGAGCTGTTTTTT. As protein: CASSVASGPNTGELFF.